What follows is one T cell receptor (beta chain) and its context. Its specificity is not known. The nonmyeloablative bone marrow transplants came from related graft donors, with transient mixed chimerism. CD4+CD25+CD127- Tregs, CD4+CD25- non-Tregs, CD4 and CD8 cells were sorted. V was pared by 3 bases and J by 5 bases, with 8 bases between. CDR1 SGHNT and CDR2 YENEEA come from the germline V gene. This CDR3 contains 12 residues. The sample belongs to a study of Tregs in tolerant kidney transplant recipients. Overall study findings and caveats: In tolerant patients, donor-specific Tregs outgrew total Tregs, suggesting antigen-driven expansion. Nucleotide sequences could not be compared across some patients' samples due to primer changes.

Libraries were prepared by immunoSEQ multiplex PCR; TCRdb keeps only in-frame clonotypes and omits some of them. The table has about 52,000 clones, about 90% seen once. The specimen was CD8+ T cells from blood (PBMCs), collected 24 months after the transplant. The chain employs TRBV11-3 and TRBJ2-7, with a weak D call TRBD2 (5 bases). This receptor was identified in a human patient who received a combined kidney and bone marrow transplant. Some T cells may possibly be graft donor cells. The DNA for the CDR3 is TGTGCCAGCAGCTTTTCGGGGAACGAGCAGTACTTC. Protein sequence: CASSFSGNEQYF.